These T cell receptor beta chains were read from a single sample in a study of blood T cell repertoires in COVID-19. Assay used: immunoSEQ multiplex PCR; TCRdb lists only in-frame clones, some missing. The table records roughly 75,000 clones, about four fifths of them present only once. Sequencing was performed on peripheral blood. The receptors shown here come from a man aged 50 or older with acute or convalescent COVID-19. The CDR3 runs from the conserved cysteine through the conserved F or W. D genes are given only for firm matches. Not every row has a clone size; where given, it reads once, few, many or a size class.

V: TRBV5-1; length: 14; D: TRBD1; J: TRBJ1-5; size: -; CDR3: CASSPTGGDQPQHF; DNA: TGCGCCAGCAGCCCAACAGGGGGCGATCAGCCCCAGCATTTT
V: TRBV20-1; length: 13; D: -; J: TRBJ1-1; size: once; CDR3: CSASFERTAEAFF; DNA: TGCAGTGCTAGTTTTGAGAGAACCGCTGAAGCTTTCTTT
V: TRBV20-1; length: 16; D: TRBD2; J: TRBJ2-7; size: -; CDR3: CSASSSGEPHVVEQYF; DNA: TGCAGTGCTAGTTCCAGCGGGGAGCCACACGTCGTCGAGCAGTACTTC
V: TRBV30; length: 14; D: -; J: TRBJ1-1; size: once; CDR3: CAWSETGSNTEAFF; DNA: TGTGCCTGGAGCGAGACGGGGAGCAACACTGAAGCTTTCTTT
V: TRBV11-2; length: 16; D: TRBD2; J: TRBJ2-1; size: -; CDR3: CASSLVSLAGAHEQFF; DNA: TGTGCCAGCAGCTTAGTTTCACTAGCGGGGGCCCATGAGCAGTTCTTC
V: TRBV5-6; length: 14; D: TRBD1; J: TRBJ2-7; size: -; CDR3: CASIRWGQSYEQYF; DNA: TGTGCCAGCATACGTTGGGGACAGTCCTACGAGCAGTACTTC
V: TRBV28; length: 15; D: -; J: TRBJ2-5; size: few; CDR3: CASRPQGRVMETQYF; DNA: TGTGCCAGCAGACCCCAGGGCAGGGTAATGGAGACCCAGTACTTC
V: TRBV24-1; length: 13; D: -; J: TRBJ1-1; size: -; CDR3: CATSESTGFEAFF; DNA: TGTGCCACCAGTGAGTCGACAGGATTTGAAGCTTTCTTT
V: TRBV7-2; length: 15; D: TRBD2; J: TRBJ2-3; size: -; CDR3: CASSALAGKTDTQYF; DNA: TGTGCCAGCAGCGCACTAGCGGGAAAAACAGATACGCAGTATTTT
V: TRBV5-4; length: 16; D: TRBD2; J: TRBJ2-2; size: -; CDR3: CASSILAGGGTGELFF; DNA: TGTGCCAGCAGTATACTAGCGGGAGGGGGGACCGGGGAGCTGTTTTTT
V: TRBV9; length: 16; D: TRBD1; J: TRBJ2-7; size: few; CDR3: CASSAGPGTGSGEQYF; DNA: TGTGCCAGCAGCGCCGGTCCCGGGACAGGGTCGGGAGAGCAGTACTTC
V: TRBV7-8; length: 15; D: -; J: TRBJ1-6; size: medium-sized; CDR3: CASITGSSYNSPLHF; DNA: TGTGCCAGCATAACGGGGAGCTCCTATAATTCACCCCTCCACTTT
V: TRBV7-9; length: 16; D: TRBD1; J: TRBJ2-7; size: -; CDR3: CASSLNPGTVFYEQYF; DNA: TGTGCCAGCAGCTTAAACCCCGGGACAGTTTTCTACGAGCAGTACTTC
V: TRBV6-5; length: 12; D: -; J: TRBJ1-5; size: once; CDR3: CASGRGPQPQHF; DNA: TGTGCCAGCGGGCGTGGGCCTCAGCCCCAGCATTTT
V: TRBV7-2; length: 15; D: -; J: TRBJ2-1; size: -; CDR3: CASSFRGGGYNEQFF; DNA: TGTGCCAGCAGCTTTCGGGGAGGGGGCTACAATGAGCAGTTCTTC
V: TRBV9; length: 17; D: -; J: TRBJ2-6; size: -; CDR3: CASSVLGGASGANVLTF; DNA: TGTGCCAGCAGCGTATTAGGGGGGGCATCTGGGGCCAACGTCCTGACTTTC
V: TRBV28; length: 18; D: -; J: TRBJ1-4; size: -; CDR3: CASSPEAGTPATNEKLFF; DNA: TGTGCCAGCAGCCCAGAGGCCGGGACACCTGCAACTAATGAAAAACTGTTTTTT
V: TRBV5-6; length: 12; D: -; J: TRBJ2-1; size: few; CDR3: CASSAGNNEQFF; DNA: TGTGCCAGCAGCGCGGGAAACAATGAGCAGTTCTTC
V: TRBV11-3; length: 13; D: -; J: TRBJ1-1; size: once; CDR3: CASSLGQVTEAFF; DNA: TGTGCCAGCAGCTTAGGGCAAGTCACTGAAGCTTTCTTT
V: TRBV28; length: 12; D: -; J: TRBJ2-5; size: once; CDR3: CASSLSGETQYF; DNA: TGTGCCAGCAGTTTATCGGGGGAGACCCAGTACTTC
V: TRBV19; length: 17; D: TRBD1; J: TRBJ2-2; size: -; CDR3: CASSPHPGTGNTGELFF; DNA: TGTGCCAGTAGTCCCCATCCCGGGACAGGAAACACCGGGGAGCTGTTTTTT
V: TRBV12-3/TRBV12-4; length: 11; D: -; J: TRBJ1-2; size: once; CDR3: CASRRGAGYTF; DNA: TGTGCCAGCAGGCGGGGCGCGGGCTACACCTTC
V: TRBV7-9; length: 14; D: TRBD1; J: TRBJ1-6; size: once; CDR3: CASSSQGFNSPLHF; DNA: TGTGCCAGCAGTTCACAGGGGTTTAATTCACCCCTCCACTTT